One and the same sample provided the 3 T cell receptor beta chains below, sequenced in a study of blood T cell repertoires in COVID-19. Sequenced by immunoSEQ multiplex PCR; TCRdb stores in-frame clones only, minus some. The sample comprises roughly 69,000 clones, roughly 80% of which are singletons, and 12% to 15% rests with the top ten. Material for sequencing was peripheral blood. These receptors originate from a man aged 55 to 69 with COVID-19, enrolled during active disease.

V gene TRBV24-1 combines with J gene TRBJ1-1, with TRBD1 identical over 8 bases. CDR1 is KGHDR and CDR2 is SFDVKD in the germline V gene. The V and J ends lost 4 bases and 1 base, in that order; junction bases with no gene match: 7. The CDR3 is made up of 16 amino acids. The CDR3 here is CATSDSRTGRNTEAFF. In DNA, the CDR3 is TGTGCCACCAGTGACTCTCGGACAGGGAGGAACACTGAAGCTTTCTTT.

In its sample, this clone was seen a few times. The chain employs TRBV11-2 and TRBJ2-5; 11 positions agree with TRBD2. The CDR3 runs 15 residues. V shed 3 bases, J shed 4 bases, and the junction held 4 bases outside the gene matches. Germline CDR1 reads SGHAT; CDR2 reads FQNNGV. The CDR3 region is CASSFKLAGVETQYF. Written as DNA, the CDR3 is TGTGCCAGCAGCTTTAAACTAGCGGGGGTAGAGACCCAGTACTTC.

This chain links TRBV6-6 with TRBJ2-1; maybe TRBD2 (6 bases). CDR3 length: 16 residues. The ends were cut back, 8 bases at V and 6 bases at J, with 23 bases in the middle. The germline CDR1 and CDR2 sequences are MNHNY and SVGAGI (reference sequence). CDR3 sequence (DNA): TGTGCCAGCGTCGCGGCCACCGGGACTGCCATCAATGAGCAGTTCTTC. It codes for CASVAATGTAINEQFF.